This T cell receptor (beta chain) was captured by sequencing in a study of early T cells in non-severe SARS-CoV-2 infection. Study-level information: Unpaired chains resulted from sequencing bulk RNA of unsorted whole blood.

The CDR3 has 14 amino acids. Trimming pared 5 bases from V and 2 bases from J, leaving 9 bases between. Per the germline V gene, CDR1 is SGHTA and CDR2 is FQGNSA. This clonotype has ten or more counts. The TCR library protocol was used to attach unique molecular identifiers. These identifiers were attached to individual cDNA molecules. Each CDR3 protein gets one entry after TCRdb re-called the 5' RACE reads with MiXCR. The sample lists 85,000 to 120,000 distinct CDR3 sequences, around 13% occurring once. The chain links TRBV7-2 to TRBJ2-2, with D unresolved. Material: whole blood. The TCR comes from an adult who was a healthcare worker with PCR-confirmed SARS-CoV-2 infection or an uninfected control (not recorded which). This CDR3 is CASSRILNTGELFF. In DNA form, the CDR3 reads TGTGCCAGCAGCCGGATTCTTAACACCGGGGAGCTGTTTTTT.